Below, 2 T cell receptor beta chains from the same sample are listed, as sequenced in a study of beta chain features in type 1 diabetes. Sequencing targeted expressed TCRB transcripts, as all isolated RNA had been reverse transcribed. Here immunoSEQ multiplex PCR was the method, and the copy in TCRdb shows in-frame clones only, minus some. Among about 160,000 clones, around 8.4% were seen once, and the ten largest hold approximately 0.56%. Study-wide results and limits: Shorter TCRB CDR3s, moderately but significantly so, marked every one of the four CD4+ subsets in Type 1 diabetes patients.

These receptors' targets are unknown. The sample comprised central memory CD4+ T cells from blood. These receptors originate from a young woman with type 1 diabetes.

This clone has a handful of counts. The V gene is TRBV18, the J gene TRBJ2-3, with D perhaps TRBD1 (6 bases). CDR1 KGHSH and CDR2 LQKENI come from the germline V gene. This CDR3 is built from 15 residues. V was clipped by 3 bases and J by 6 bases, with 16 bases between them. The CDR3 loop is CASSPSGDGVDTQYF. The CDR3 nucleotides read TGTGCCAGCTCACCGTCAGGGGATGGGGTGGATACGCAGTATTTT.

This clone has just a few counts. The V call is TRBV6-5, the J call TRBJ2-3; D is undetermined. V lost 10 bases, J lost 6 bases, and 8 bases lay in between. CDR3 length: 10 amino acids. The germline V gene encodes CDR1 MNHEY and CDR2 SVGAGI. In DNA, the CDR3 is TGTGCCATTTCGAGGGATACGCAGTATTTT. It translates to CAISRDTQYF.